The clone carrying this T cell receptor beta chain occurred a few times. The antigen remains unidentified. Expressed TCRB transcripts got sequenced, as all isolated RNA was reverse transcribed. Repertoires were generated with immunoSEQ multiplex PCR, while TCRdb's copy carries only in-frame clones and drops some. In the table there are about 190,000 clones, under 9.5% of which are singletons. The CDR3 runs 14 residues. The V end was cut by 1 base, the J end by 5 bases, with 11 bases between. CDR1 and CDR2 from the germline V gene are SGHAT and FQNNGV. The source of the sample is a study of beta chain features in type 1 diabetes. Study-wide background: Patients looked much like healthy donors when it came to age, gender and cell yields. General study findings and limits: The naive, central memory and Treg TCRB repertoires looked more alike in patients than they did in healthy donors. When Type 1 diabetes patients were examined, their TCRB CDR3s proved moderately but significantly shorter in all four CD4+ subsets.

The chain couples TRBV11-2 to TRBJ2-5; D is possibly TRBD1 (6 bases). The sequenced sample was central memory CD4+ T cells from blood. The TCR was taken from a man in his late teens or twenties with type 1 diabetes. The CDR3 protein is CASSLVQGLETQYF. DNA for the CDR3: TGTGCCAGCAGCTTAGTTCAGGGGTTGGAGACCCAGTACTTC.